The entry that follows covers one TCR beta chain sequence. Its antigen is unknown. No much larger clone is present one base from it, and per-base qualities are unavailable. The source of the sample is a study of T cell responses to AZD1222 COVID-19 vaccine (dated by TCRdb to about 2021). For the wider study: A total of 230 to 250 trial participants underwent TCR sequencing, of whom approximately 200 had received two doses of AZD1222 and about 25 had received two doses of the MenACWY control vaccine. Enrollment into the trials was organized by age into subgroups of 18-55, 56-69 and 70-plus years, and those subgroups contained approximately 150, 30 and 60 TCR-sequenced participants, respectively.

The meaning of the sample's time point label: baseline before first vaccination. Reading the label with the study, this specimen's treatment or condition is: meningococcal conjugate vaccine given as trial control. Vaccinee samples came from UK trials COV001 and COV002, including a single-blind randomized controlled phase 2/3 trial of AZD1222 (ChAdOx1 nCoV-19) in healthy adults. For TCRbeta chain sequencing, PBMC samples were collected from trial participants at day 0 and at day 28 after the second dose. The CDR3 runs 12 amino acids, cysteine and phenylalanine included. Here the CDR3 DNA is all that survives: 36 bases in frame from base 1. The trim is 3 bases for V and 11 bases for J, with a gap of 11 bases between the germline ends. For CDR1 and CDR2, the germline V gene lists ENHRY and SYGVKD. The CDR3 regions of human TCRbeta chains were subjected to immunosequencing. As for how the authors treated the data: TCRs in the repertoires were matched against a reference library of SARS-CoV-2-specific TCRs that had been generated with the MIRA antigen-specificity platform. Breadth was defined as the fraction of unique TCRs that were SARS-CoV-2-associated. Depth was defined as the fraction of total T cells that were SARS-CoV-2-associated. Using the MIRA data, every spike-specific TCR was mapped to the spike region that the TCR reacted to and assigned to either a CD4 or a CD8 class. Log10-transformed breadth and depth values were compared by one-way ANOVA with Sidak's multiple comparisons tests. Entries here come from immuneACCESS through TCRdb and include only in-frame sequences with V and J called. Some clones fail to appear in such tables; in the studies checked, an unresolved V gene covers under half of the shortfall, and the cause of the remainder is unknown. That table supplies the V and J calls and clone size; D and trimming were determined from the DNA. This sample is represented by about 60,000 clones; around 83% of them were singletons. The top ten hold 15% to 20% of the sample.

General study outcomes and caveats: After two AZD1222 doses, both the breadth and the depth of spike-specific TCRs were significantly higher than at day 0 and than in MenACWY recipients. Participants were mostly white British and included more females than males, and it was suggested by the authors that clonal diversity may have been underestimated. Nearly half of unique spike-specific TCRs reportedly recognized epitopes outside regions mutated in the B.1.351 and B.1.1.7 variants. Because no day 14 peak-response samples were available, repertoires were characterized only after the peak T cell response. The 56-69-year group was small, and its depth increase did not reach significance, likely because of low power. Conclusions about previously exposed vaccinees are limited, since just five to seven AZD1222 recipients were seropositive for SARS-CoV-2 at baseline. Vaccine-associated CD4 TCRs spanned the whole spike protein, with dominant responses in regions 160-218 and 743-854.

The sequence is built from TRBV10-3 and TRBJ1-3; the D gene is not confidently resolved. Sequences were derived from peripheral blood, sampled on day 0 of MenACWY control vaccination. The TCR originated in an adult in good health. The nucleotides read TGTGCCATCAGTGATTGGAAAGGGTCCATATATTTT. This translates into CAISDWKGSIYF.